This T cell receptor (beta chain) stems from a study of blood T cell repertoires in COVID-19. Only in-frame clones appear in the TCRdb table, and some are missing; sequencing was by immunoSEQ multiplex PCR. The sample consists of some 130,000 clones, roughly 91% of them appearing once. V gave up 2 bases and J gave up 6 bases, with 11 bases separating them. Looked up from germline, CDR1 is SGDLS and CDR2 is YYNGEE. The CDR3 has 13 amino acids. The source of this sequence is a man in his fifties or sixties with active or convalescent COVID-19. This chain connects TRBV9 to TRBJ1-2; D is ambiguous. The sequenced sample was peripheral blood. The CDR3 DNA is TGTGCCAGCAGCGTCGGACTCGGGCATGGCTACACCTTC. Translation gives CASSVGLGHGYTF.